This T cell receptor beta chain originates from a study of vaccination and CD4 T cells after COVID-19. In its sample, this clonotype was seen a few times. Its antigen is undetermined. Findings and limits, study-wide: In convalescent patients, 304 of 307 vaccine-specific clones were spike mono-reactive.

Once obtained from cultured CD4+ T cells, the DNA was sequenced using the Oncomine TCR Beta short-read assay. A single record per CDR3 protein comes from TCRdb applying MiXCR to the PCR reads. The sample comprises about 9,600 distinct CDR3 sequences, 26% of which are singletons, and about 12% rests with the top ten. Treatment denoted: approximately nine-day PBMC culture with coronavirus spike peptide pools or control peptides (ViraFEST assay). Replacement of half the medium with fresh IL-2 medium took place on days 3 and 7. The source is a human donor who had recovered from COVID-19. The sample in question was CD4+ T cells from blood, cultured in vitro, obtained after SARS-CoV-2 vaccination.

DNA of the CDR3: TGTGCCAGCAGGTTACAAGAGCAGTACTTC. Translation gives CASRLQEQYF. The rearrangement links TRBV6-1 to TRBJ2-7; D remains ambiguous. Germline loops: CDR1 MNHNS, CDR2 SASEGT. The CDR3 consists of 10 residues. Trimming cost V 6 bases and J 7 bases, with 7 bases left between them.